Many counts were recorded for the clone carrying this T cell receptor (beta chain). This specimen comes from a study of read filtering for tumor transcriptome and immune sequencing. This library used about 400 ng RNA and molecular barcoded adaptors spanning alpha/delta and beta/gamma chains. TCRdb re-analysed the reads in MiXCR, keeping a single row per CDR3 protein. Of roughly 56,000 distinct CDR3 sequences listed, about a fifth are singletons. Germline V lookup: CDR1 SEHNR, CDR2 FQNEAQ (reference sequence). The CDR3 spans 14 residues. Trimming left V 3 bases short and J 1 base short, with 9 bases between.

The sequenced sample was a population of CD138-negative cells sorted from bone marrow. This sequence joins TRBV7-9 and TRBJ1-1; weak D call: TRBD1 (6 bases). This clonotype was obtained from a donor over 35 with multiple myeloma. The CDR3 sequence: CASSLTGQNTEAFF. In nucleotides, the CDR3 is TGTGCCAGCAGCTTGACAGGACAGAACACTGAAGCTTTCTTT.